This entry concerns a single T cell receptor (beta chain). This sample is part of a study of blood T cell repertoires in COVID-19. In the authors' methods: Estimation of nucleated cell counts relied on the amplification of reference gene primers. Repertoires were generated with immunoSEQ multiplex PCR, while TCRdb's copy carries only in-frame clones and drops some. The D gene and trimming were derived from the DNA, and the V and J assignments and clone size from that table. The sample lists approximately 98,000 clones, roughly 87% occurring once. CDR1 is GTSNPN and CDR2 is SVGIG in the germline V gene (reference sequence). Trimming pared 8 bases from V and 4 bases from J, leaving 14 bases between. This CDR3 region has 12 residues.

The J gene is TRBJ1-2, the V gene TRBV30, with a possible D match to TRBD1 (5 bases). The receptor was isolated from a man older than 75 with acute or convalescent COVID-19. What was sequenced was peripheral blood. CDR3 in amino acids: CARSGTSYGYTF. The CDR3 nucleotides are TGTGCCCGATCCGGGACTAGCTATGGCTACACCTTC.